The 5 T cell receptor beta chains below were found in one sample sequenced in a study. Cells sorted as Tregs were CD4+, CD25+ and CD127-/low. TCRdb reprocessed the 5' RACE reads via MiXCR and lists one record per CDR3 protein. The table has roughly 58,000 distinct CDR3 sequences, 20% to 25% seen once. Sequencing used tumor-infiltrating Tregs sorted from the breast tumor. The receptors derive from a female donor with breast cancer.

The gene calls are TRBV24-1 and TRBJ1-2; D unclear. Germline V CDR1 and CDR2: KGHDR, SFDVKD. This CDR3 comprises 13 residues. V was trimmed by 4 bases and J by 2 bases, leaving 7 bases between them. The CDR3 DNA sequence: TGTGCCACCAGTGAAGACCCCAACTATGGCTACACCTTC. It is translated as CATSEDPNYGYTF.

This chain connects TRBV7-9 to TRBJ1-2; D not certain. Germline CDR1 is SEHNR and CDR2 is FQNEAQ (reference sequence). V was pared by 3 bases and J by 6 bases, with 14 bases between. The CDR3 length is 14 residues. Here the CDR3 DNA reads TGTGCCAGCAGCTTCCCCGGAAAGCCGGATGGCTACACCTTC. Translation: CASSFPGKPDGYTF.

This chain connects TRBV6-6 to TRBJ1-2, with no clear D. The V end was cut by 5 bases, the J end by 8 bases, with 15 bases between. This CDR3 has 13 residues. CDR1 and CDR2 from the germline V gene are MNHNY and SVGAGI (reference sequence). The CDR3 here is CASSRQSTSGYTF. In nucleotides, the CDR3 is TGTGCCAGCAGTCGCCAGAGTACGTCCGGCTACACCTTC.

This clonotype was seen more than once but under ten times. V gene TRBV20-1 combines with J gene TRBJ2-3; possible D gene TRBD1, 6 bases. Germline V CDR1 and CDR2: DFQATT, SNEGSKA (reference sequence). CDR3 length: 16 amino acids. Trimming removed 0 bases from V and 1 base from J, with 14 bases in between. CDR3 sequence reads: CSARDPGQGRTDTQYF. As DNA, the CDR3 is TGCAGTGCTAGAGATCCTGGGCAGGGGCGCACAGATACGCAGTATTTT.

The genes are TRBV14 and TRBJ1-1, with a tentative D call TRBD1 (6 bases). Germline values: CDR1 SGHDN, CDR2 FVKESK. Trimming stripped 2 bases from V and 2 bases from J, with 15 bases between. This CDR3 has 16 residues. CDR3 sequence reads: CASSQLQGLGNTEAFF. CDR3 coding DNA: TGTGCCAGCAGCCAACTCCAGGGGCTCGGTAACACTGAAGCTTTCTTT.